This TCR beta chain emerged from a study of shared clonotypes between healthy human individuals. On this clone: Its antigen is unknown.

Only CD45RO-negative cells positively selected for CCR7 counted as naive CD8 cells, so terminally differentiated effector memory CD45RA+ cells were excluded. Using immunoSEQ multiplex PCR, the repertoire was profiled, and TCRdb retains in-frame clones only, with some absent. The table has about 2 million clones, about 95% seen once. General study points: Relative to clonotypes present in all four donors, those not shared had lower generation probabilities.

The sample was naive CD8+ T cells sorted from blood. The TCR originated in a man younger than 35 in good health.

The CDR3 DNA is TGTGCCACCACCCCCGGGGGGTATGGCACAGATACGCAGTATTTT. It specifies CATTPGGYGTDTQYF. The V and J genes are TRBV6-5 and TRBJ2-3; 7 bases line up with TRBD2. In germline, CDR1 is MNHEY, CDR2 SVGAGI. V shed 10 bases, J shed 1 base, and the junction held 11 bases outside the gene matches. The length of the CDR3 is 15 residues.